The following is a T cell receptor beta chain sequence with its context. As yet, its antigen is unknown. CDR1 LGHDT and CDR2 YNNKEL come from the germline V gene (reference sequence). The CDR3 spans 15 residues. Deletions cut 5 bases from V and 1 base from J, with 14 bases between. Unique molecular identifiers were incorporated during preparation of the TCRbeta library. TCRdb re-called the PCR reads through MiXCR, storing one row per CDR3 protein. The table lists about 1,000,000 distinct CDR3 sequences, 25% to 30% of them singletons. The data were taken from a study of T-cell reconstitution after alpha-beta-depleted transplantation in children. General study findings and limits: There were reportedly several hundred expanded graft clones from which alpha-beta T cells came about two months after transplant.

The chain uses TRBV3-1 and TRBJ1-1; D is unresolved. The sequence came from a boy less than two years old who had a stem cell transplant for SCID, so the T cells may come from the graft donor. This specimen consisted of PBMCs, mostly from graft donor cells, obtained 360 days after TCRalphabeta/CD19-depleted stem cell transplant. The CDR3 nucleotides read TGTGCCAGCAGCTTGACCCGCATGTCGAACACTGAAGCTTTCTTT. Translated, it gives CASSLTRMSNTEAFF.